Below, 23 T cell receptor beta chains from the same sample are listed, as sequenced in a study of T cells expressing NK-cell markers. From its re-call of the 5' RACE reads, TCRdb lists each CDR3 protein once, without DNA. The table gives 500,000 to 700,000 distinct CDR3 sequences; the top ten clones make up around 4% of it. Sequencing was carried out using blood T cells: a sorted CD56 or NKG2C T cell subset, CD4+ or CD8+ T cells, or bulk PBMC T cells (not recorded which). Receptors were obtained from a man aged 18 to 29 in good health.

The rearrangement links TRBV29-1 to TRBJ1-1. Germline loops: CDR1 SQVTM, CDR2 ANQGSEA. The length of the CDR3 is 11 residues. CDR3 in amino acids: CSADGQTEAFF.

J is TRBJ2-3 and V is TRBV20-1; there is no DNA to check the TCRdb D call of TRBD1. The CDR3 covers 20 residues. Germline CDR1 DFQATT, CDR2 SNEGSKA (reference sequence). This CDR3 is CSARGSGGRDLGFTTDTQYF.

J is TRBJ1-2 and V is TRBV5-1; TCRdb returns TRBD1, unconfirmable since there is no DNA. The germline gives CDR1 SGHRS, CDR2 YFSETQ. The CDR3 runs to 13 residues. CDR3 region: CASNRDRDYGYTF.

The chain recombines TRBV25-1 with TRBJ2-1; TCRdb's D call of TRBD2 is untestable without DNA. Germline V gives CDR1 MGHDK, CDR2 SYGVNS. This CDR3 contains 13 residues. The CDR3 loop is CASSELPAGGQFF.

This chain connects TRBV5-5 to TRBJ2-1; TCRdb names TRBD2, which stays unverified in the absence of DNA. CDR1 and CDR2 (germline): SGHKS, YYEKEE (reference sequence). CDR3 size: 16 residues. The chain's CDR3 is CASSYITSGAGNEQFF.

The CDR3 is CASSIGQGSTYEQYF. The V call is TRBV19, the J call TRBJ2-7; TCRdb reports TRBD1, a call that lacks DNA to check it against. Germline assignment: CDR1 LNHDA and CDR2 SQIVND (reference sequence). The CDR3 spans 15 residues.

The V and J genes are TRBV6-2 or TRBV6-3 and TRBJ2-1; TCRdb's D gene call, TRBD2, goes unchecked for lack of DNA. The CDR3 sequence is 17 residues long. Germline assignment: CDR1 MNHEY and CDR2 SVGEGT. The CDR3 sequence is CASSIIRLAGGGYEQFF.

The CDR3 spells CASIRGGGWETQYF. The chain recombines TRBV12-3 or TRBV12-4 with TRBJ2-5; the TCRdb call, TRBD1, lacks DNA for checking. This CDR3 has 14 residues.

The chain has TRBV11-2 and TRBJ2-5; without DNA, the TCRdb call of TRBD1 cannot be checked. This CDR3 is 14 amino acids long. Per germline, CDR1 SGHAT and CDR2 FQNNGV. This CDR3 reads CASSSGNWGGTQYF.

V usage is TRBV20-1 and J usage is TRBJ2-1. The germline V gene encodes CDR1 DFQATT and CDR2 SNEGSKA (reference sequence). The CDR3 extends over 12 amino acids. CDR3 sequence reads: CSASLSGNEQFF.

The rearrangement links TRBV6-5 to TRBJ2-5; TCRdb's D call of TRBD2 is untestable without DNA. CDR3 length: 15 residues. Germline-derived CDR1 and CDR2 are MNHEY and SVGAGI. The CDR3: CASSYRLAGRETQYF.

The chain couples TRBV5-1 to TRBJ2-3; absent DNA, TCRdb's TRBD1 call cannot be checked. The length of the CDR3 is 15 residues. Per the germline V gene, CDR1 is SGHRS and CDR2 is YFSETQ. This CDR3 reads CASSLSIEQAITGYF.

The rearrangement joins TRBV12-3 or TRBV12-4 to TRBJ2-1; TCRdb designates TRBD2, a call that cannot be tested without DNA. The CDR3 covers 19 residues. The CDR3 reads CASSYTLSSGRASDNEQFF.

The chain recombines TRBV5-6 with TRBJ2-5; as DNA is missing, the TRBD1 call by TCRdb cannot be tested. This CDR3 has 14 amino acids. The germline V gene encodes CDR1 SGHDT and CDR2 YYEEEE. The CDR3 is CASGGNRGWETQYF.

The CDR3 loop is CASRYTDTQYF. This chain connects TRBV12-3 or TRBV12-4 to TRBJ2-3. The CDR3 is 11 residues long.

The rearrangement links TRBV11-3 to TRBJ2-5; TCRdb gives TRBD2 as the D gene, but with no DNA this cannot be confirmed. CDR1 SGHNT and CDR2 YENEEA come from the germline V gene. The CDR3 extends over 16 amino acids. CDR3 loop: CASSLDQSAGLETQYF.

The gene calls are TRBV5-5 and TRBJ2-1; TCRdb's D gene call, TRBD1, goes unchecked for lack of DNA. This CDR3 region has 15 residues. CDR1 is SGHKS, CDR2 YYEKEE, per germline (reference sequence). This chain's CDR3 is CASSWGRDPNNEQFF. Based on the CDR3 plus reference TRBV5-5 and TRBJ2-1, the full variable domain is DAGVTQSPTHLIKTRGQQVTLRCSPISGHKSVSWYQQVLGQGPQFIFQYYEKEERGRGNFPDRFSARQFPNYSSELNVNALLLGDSALYLCASSWGRDPNNEQFFGPGTRLTVL.

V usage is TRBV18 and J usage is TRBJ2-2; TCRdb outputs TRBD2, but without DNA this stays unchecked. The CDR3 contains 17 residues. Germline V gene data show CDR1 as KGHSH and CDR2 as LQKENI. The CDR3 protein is CASSAVMAGVAGGELFF.

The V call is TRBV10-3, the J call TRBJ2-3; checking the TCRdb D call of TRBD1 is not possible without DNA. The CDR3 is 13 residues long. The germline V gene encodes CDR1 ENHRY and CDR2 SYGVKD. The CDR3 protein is CATRTDRTDTQYF.

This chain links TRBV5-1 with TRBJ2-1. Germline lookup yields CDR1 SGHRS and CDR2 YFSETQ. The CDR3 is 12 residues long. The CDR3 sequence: CASSAVYNEQFF. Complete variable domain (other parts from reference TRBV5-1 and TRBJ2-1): KAGVTQTPRYLIKTRGQQVTLSCSPISGHRSVSWYQQTPGQGLQFLFEYFSETQRNKGNFPGRFSGRQFSNSRSEMNVSTLELGDSALYLCASSAVYNEQFFGPGTRLTVL.

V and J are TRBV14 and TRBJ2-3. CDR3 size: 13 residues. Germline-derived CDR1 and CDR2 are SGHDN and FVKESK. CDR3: CASSNDHHGTQYF.

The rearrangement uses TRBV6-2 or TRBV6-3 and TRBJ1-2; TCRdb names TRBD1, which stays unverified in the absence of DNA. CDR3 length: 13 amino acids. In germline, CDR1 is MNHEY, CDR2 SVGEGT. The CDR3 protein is CASNTGQVSGYTF.

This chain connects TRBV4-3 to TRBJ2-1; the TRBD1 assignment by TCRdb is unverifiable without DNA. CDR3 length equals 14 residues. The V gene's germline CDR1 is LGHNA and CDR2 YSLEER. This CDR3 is CASSHRPPGSEQFF.